These 25 T cell receptor beta chains were all obtained from the same sample, sequenced in a study of Tregs in tolerant kidney transplant recipients. The assay was immunoSEQ multiplex PCR, and TCRdb's table has in-frame clones only and misses some. The sample has under 20,000 clones; roughly 80% are singletons. The sequenced material came from Tregs from blood. The receptors originated from a human donor in good health.

The rearrangement joins TRBV4-3 to TRBJ2-4, with 7 bases aligning to TRBD2. The CDR3 loop spans 14 amino acids. The J segment lost 16 bases and the V segment lost 1 base, leaving 13 bases of the junction unmatched. CDR1 is LGHNA and CDR2 is YSLEER in the germline V gene. For the CDR3, the DNA is TGCGCCAGCAGCCAAGCTACCCAGGGAGGGAGTTTTTACTTC. Its translation is CASSQATQGGSFYF.

The rearrangement uses TRBV5-1 and TRBJ2-7, with D unresolved. The germline gives CDR1 SGHRS, CDR2 YFSETQ. The germline V and J ends were trimmed by 4 bases and 6 bases, with 11 bases remaining between them. The CDR3 is 12 amino acids. In DNA form, the CDR3 reads TGCGCCAGCAGCCACCGCGTTGGCGAGCAGTACTTC. This encodes CASSHRVGEQYF.

J is TRBJ1-4 and V is TRBV2, with D possibly matching TRBD1 (5 bases). The CDR3 runs to 18 residues. Germline values: CDR1 SNHLY, CDR2 FYNNEI. V was trimmed by 2 bases and J by 5 bases, leaving 21 bases between them. CDR3 in DNA: TGTGCCAGCAGTGAAATGCAAGCAGTATGGGGGAGGAATGAAAAACTGTTTTTT. This gives the protein CASSEMQAVWGRNEKLFF.

This clone came up a few times. The gene calls are TRBV9 and TRBJ2-1, with TRBD2 matching over 8 bases. The CDR3 has 15 residues. The V and J ends lost 3 bases and 8 bases, in that order; junction bases with no gene match: 10. Per germline, CDR1 SGDLS and CDR2 YYNGEE. The CDR3 bases are TGTGCCAGCAGCGCTCGGGAGGGGCGGCGCGATGAGCAGTTCTTC. Translating it yields CASSAREGRRDEQFF.

The chain uses TRBV5-1 and TRBJ1-3; D ambiguous. Germline CDR1 SGHRS, CDR2 YFSETQ. The CDR3 is 14 residues long. Trimming took off 1 base at V and 2 bases at J, with 7 bases between the two ends. For the CDR3, the DNA is TGCGCCAGCAGCTTGTACGGGGCTGGAAACACCATATATTTT. Amino acids: CASSLYGAGNTIYF. Full variable domain (rest looked up from reference TRBV5-1 and TRBJ1-3): KAGVTQTPRYLIKTRGQQVTLSCSPISGHRSVSWYQQTPGQGLQFLFEYFSETQRNKGNFPGRFSGRQFSNSRSEMNVSTLELGDSALYLCASSLYGAGNTIYFGEGSWLTVV.

The chain couples TRBV29-1 to TRBJ2-2; D is possibly TRBD1 (6 bases). Trimming took off 7 bases at V and 4 bases at J, with 13 bases between the two ends. CDR1 and CDR2 (germline): SQVTM, ANQGSEA. The CDR3 runs 13 residues. For the CDR3, the DNA is TGCAGCGCCCAGGGGTTCGGCACCGGGGAGCTGTTTTTT. Its translation: CSAQGFGTGELFF.

This chain links TRBV9 with TRBJ2-1, with 8 bases lining up with TRBD2. Germline V lookup: CDR1 SGDLS, CDR2 YYNGEE. This CDR3 is built from 14 residues. Trimming cost V 0 bases and J 7 bases; bases outside gene matches: 3. The CDR3 sequence is CASSVAPGGNEQFF. CDR3 nucleotides: TGTGCCAGCAGCGTAGCTCCGGGAGGGAATGAGCAGTTCTTC.

The chain couples TRBV27 to TRBJ2-3, with D unclear. Trimming left V 8 bases short and J 4 bases short, with 13 bases between. CDR3 length: 13 residues. CDR1 and CDR2 (germline): MNHEY, SMNVEV (reference sequence). The CDR3 coding sequence is TGTGCCAGCGGATGGGCCGGAGCAGATACGCAGTATTTT. Residues: CASGWAGADTQYF.

This clone was detected once. The genes are TRBV29-1 and TRBJ1-2; 10 positions match TRBD1. The ends lost 5 bases at V and 7 bases at J; junction bases unmatched: 16. CDR3 length: 16 amino acids. Germline V gives CDR1 SQVTM, CDR2 ANQGSEA. Written as DNA, the CDR3 is TGCAGCGTTTCCCGGGACAGGGGTCCTGGGTTGGGTGGCTACACCTTC. Translating it yields CSVSRDRGPGLGGYTF.

This sequence joins TRBV4-1 and TRBJ2-5; D is undetermined. CDR3 size: 14 residues. Germline CDR1 and CDR2: MGHRA and YSYEKL. V shed 0 bases and J shed 5 bases, with 10 bases lying between them. The CDR3 DNA sequence: TGCGCCAGCAGCCAAGATCGTGTCGGGGAGACCCAGTACTTC. Amino acids: CASSQDRVGETQYF.

This sequence joins TRBV27 and TRBJ1-4; D may be TRBD1 (5 bases). The CDR3 is 14 residues long. The germline V gene has CDR1 MNHEY and CDR2 SMNVEV (reference sequence). V shed 2 bases and J shed 7 bases, with 11 bases lying between them. This CDR3 is CASSLQGSSEKLFF. As DNA, the CDR3 is TGTGCCAGCAGTTTACAGGGTTCAAGTGAAAAACTGTTTTTT.

This clone was recorded a few times. The chain is built from TRBV4-2 and TRBJ2-1; no firm D call. V was shortened by 1 base and J by 7 bases, with 5 bases between the two germline ends. The CDR3 has 12 amino acids. Germline CDR1 reads LGHNA; CDR2 reads YNFKEQ. The CDR3 is CASSQAENEQFF. The CDR3 nucleotides read TGTGCCAGCAGCCAAGCGGAAAATGAGCAGTTCTTC.

The chain carries TRBV5-6 and TRBJ1-1, with a tentative D call TRBD1 (6 bases). Germline V lookup: CDR1 SGHDT, CDR2 YYEEEE. Trimming took off 4 bases at V and 3 bases at J, with 13 bases between the two ends. The CDR3 covers 14 residues. CDR3 DNA: TGTGCCAGCAGCCCCGGGGGGGGCCACACTGAAGCTTTCTTT. Translation: CASSPGGGHTEAFF.

This clone showed up just once. The chain employs TRBV7-2 and TRBJ1-1; 7 nucleotides align to TRBD1. This CDR3 comprises 13 residues. J lost 1 base, V lost 4 bases, and 0 bases had no gene match. Germline V lookup: CDR1 SGHTA, CDR2 FQGNSA. CDR3 sequence: CASSWTGNTEAFF. The DNA of the CDR3 is TGTGCCAGCAGCTGGACAGGGAACACTGAAGCTTTCTTT.

V usage is TRBV12-1 and J usage is TRBJ2-6; the table's TRBD1 call for D was not verified on the DNA. TRBV12-1 is a recognized pseudogene. The CDR3 covers 17 residues. This CDR3 reads CASSQRAGQSRANVLTF. Here the CDR3 DNA reads TGTGCCAGCAGCCAGCGTGCAGGACAAAGTCGGGCCAACGTCCTGACTTTC.

The rearrangement joins TRBV7-2 to TRBJ2-2; D not resolved. V gave up 6 bases and J gave up 1 base, with 12 bases separating them. This CDR3 is built from 15 residues. In germline, CDR1 is SGHTA, CDR2 FQGNSA. CDR3 in amino acids: CASSPRNLNTGELFF. CDR3 in DNA: TGTGCCAGCAGTCCTAGGAATTTGAACACCGGGGAGCTGTTTTTT.

This chain joins TRBV6-6 and TRBJ1-2; 7 bases agree with TRBD1. The length of the CDR3 is 13 residues. The V and J ends lost 2 bases and 6 bases, in that order; junction bases with no gene match: 3. CDR1 and CDR2 (germline): MNHNY, SVGAGI (reference sequence). CDR3 DNA: TGTGCCAGCAGTTACGACAGGGCGAATGGCTACACCTTC. The encoded protein is CASSYDRANGYTF.

The chain recombines TRBV7-6 with TRBJ2-5; TRBD2 aligns across 12 bases. The V and J ends lost 5 bases and 4 bases, in that order; junction bases with no gene match: 8. The CDR3 sequence is 16 residues long. CDR1 is SGHVS, CDR2 FNYEAQ, per germline. Here the CDR3 reads CASSLLAGGPLETQYF. The CDR3 DNA reads TGTGCCAGCAGCCTACTAGCGGGGGGCCCTTTAGAGACCCAGTACTTC.

The rearrangement links TRBV18 to TRBJ2-1; 7 positions agree with TRBD2. CDR3 length: 14 amino acids. Germline V gene data show CDR1 as KGHSH and CDR2 as LQKENI. V lost 3 bases to trimming and J lost 7 bases; unmatched junction nucleotides: 6. In nucleotides, the CDR3 is TGTGCCAGCTCACCGTGGGGGGGTCCGAATGAGCAGTTCTTC. As protein: CASSPWGGPNEQFF. The full variable domain, with the rest looked up from reference TRBV18 and TRBJ2-1, is NAGVMQNPRHLVRRRGQEARLRCSPMKGHSHVYWYRQLPEEGLKFMVYLQKENIIDESGMPKERFSAEFPKEGPSILRIQQVVRGDSAAYFCASSPWGGPNEQFFGPGTRLTVL.

V is TRBV5-1 and J is TRBJ2-5; no reliable D call. CDR1 and CDR2 from the germline V gene are SGHRS and YFSETQ. Trimming stripped 2 bases from V and 5 bases from J, with 10 bases between. CDR3 length: 13 residues. The CDR3 DNA reads as TGCGCCAGCAGCTTTGGACCCGGGGAGACCCAGTACTTC. It specifies CASSFGPGETQYF.

The rearrangement joins TRBV7-3 to TRBJ2-2; D is undetermined. Germline V gene lookup returns CDR1 SGHTA and CDR2 FQGTGA. Trimming took off 6 bases at V and 1 base at J, with 9 bases between the two ends. This CDR3 is built from 14 residues. CDR3 protein: CASRSRRNTGELFF. CDR3 sequence (DNA): TGTGCCAGCAGGAGCAGGAGGAACACCGGGGAGCTGTTTTTT.

The V gene is TRBV7-2, the J gene TRBJ2-2; tentatively, D is TRBD2 (5 bases). Trimming cost V 5 bases and J 8 bases, with 24 bases left between them. Germline V CDR1 and CDR2: SGHTA, FQGNSA. There are 17 residues in the CDR3. The CDR3 DNA sequence: TGTGCCAGCAGCCGCGGGTTCCTCCGAGCCCTCGCTGGGGAGCTGTTTTTT. Amino acids: CASSRGFLRALAGELFF.

V usage is TRBV29-1 and J usage is TRBJ1-2; 7 bases align to TRBD1. CDR1 is SQVTM, CDR2 ANQGSEA, per germline. Trimming removed 5 bases from V and 0 bases from J; junction bases left unmatched: 9. CDR3 length: 15 amino acids. The CDR3 is CSVSGQRISNYGYTF. The CDR3 DNA is TGCAGCGTTTCGGGACAGCGAATCTCTAACTATGGCTACACCTTC.

In DNA form, the CDR3 reads TGTGCCAGCAGCTTAGGAACTAGCGGGAGCGAGCAGTACTTC. It is translated as CASSLGTSGSEQYF. The chain combines TRBV7-2 with TRBJ2-7, with 11 bases aligning to TRBD2. The CDR3 covers 14 residues. Looked up from germline, CDR1 is SGHTA and CDR2 is FQGNSA. Losses at the gene ends were 1 base for V and 6 bases for J; bases not matched to a gene: 2.

For the CDR3, the DNA is TGTGCCAGCAGTTACTCTCTAGGCTACGAGCAGTACTTC. Translation: CASSYSLGYEQYF. The V and J genes are TRBV6-9 and TRBJ2-7; D gene ambiguous. This CDR3 has 13 residues. Trimming pared 3 bases from V and 3 bases from J, leaving 9 bases between. CDR1 and CDR2 from the germline V gene are MNHGY and SVAAGI.